The 4 T cell receptor beta chains below all came from one sample that was sequenced in a study of technical replicates of blood from a few donors (TCRdb year 2017). Libraries came from the immunoSEQ multiplex PCR assay. TCRdb mirrors the immuneACCESS table, restricted to in-frame sequences. Some clones are absent from its copies; in checked studies, under half trace to an unresolved V gene, and the reason for the others is unknown. The sample table contains tens of thousands of clones; only one count was recorded for around 94% of them. Of the sample, 0.37% is held by the ten largest clones. Sequenced input: T cells isolated from PBMCs. These receptors were collected from a human donor in good health.

This sequence joins TRBV6-1 and TRBJ1-5, with TRBD1 matching 7 bases. Trimming took 6 bases from V and 7 from J; bases not matched to a gene: 12. Germline V gives CDR1 MNHNS, CDR2 SASEGT. CDR3 length: 15 residues. The DNA for the CDR3 is TGTGCCAGCAGGGTGACAGGGTTGCTTAGACAGCCCCAGCATTTT. Amino acid sequence: CASRVTGLLRQPQHF.

This clone has more than one count but fewer than ten. This chain uses TRBV2 with TRBJ1-1, with 7 bases matching TRBD1. Germline-derived CDR1 and CDR2 are SNHLY and FYNNEI. With 4 bases clipped from V and 1 base from J, the junction kept 0 bases outside the gene matches. This CDR3 has 13 residues. The CDR3 DNA sequence: TGTGCCAGCAGTGGACAGGGGAACACTGAAGCTTTCTTT. This codes for CASSGQGNTEAFF.

The chain is built from TRBV6-5 and TRBJ1-1, with D unresolved. The CDR3 contains 13 residues. Germline CDR1 MNHEY, CDR2 SVGAGI. V was clipped by 4 bases and J by 4 bases, with 10 bases between them. In DNA, the CDR3 is TGTGCCAGCAGTTGGACTGTTGGCACTGAAGCTTTCTTT. It specifies CASSWTVGTEAFF.

The chain couples TRBV18 to TRBJ1-5; D is possibly TRBD1 (5 bases). In germline, CDR1 is KGHSH, CDR2 LQKENI. Trimming took 6 bases from V and 4 from J, leaving 16 bases between them. The CDR3 loop spans 15 amino acids. The CDR3 is CASSPIQGPNQPQHF. The CDR3 coding sequence is TGTGCCAGCTCCCCGATCCAGGGTCCAAATCAGCCCCAGCATTTT. The full variable domain, in which reference TRBV18 and TRBJ1-5 provide the parts outside the CDR3, is NAGVMQNPRHLVRRRGQEARLRCSPMKGHSHVYWYRQLPEEGLKFMVYLQKENIIDESGMPKERFSAEFPKEGPSILRIQQVVRGDSAAYFCASSPIQGPNQPQHFGDGTRLSIL.